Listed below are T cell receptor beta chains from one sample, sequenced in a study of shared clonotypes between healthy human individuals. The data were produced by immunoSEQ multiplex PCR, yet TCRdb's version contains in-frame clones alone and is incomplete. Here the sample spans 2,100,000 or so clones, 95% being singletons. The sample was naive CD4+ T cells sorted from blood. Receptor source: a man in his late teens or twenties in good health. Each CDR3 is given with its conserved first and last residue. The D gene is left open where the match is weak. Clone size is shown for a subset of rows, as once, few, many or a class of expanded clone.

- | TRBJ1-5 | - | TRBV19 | CASSIGWGAGASNQPQHF | TGTGCCAGTAGTATAGGATGGGGAGCAGGGGCAAGCAATCAGCCCCAGCATTTT
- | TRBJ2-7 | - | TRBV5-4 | CASSYPGDPTEQYF | TGTGCCAGCAGCTATCCAGGGGATCCCACCGAGCAGTACTTC
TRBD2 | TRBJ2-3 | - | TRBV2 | CASSLTSGNTDTQYF | TGTGCCAGCAGCCTGACTAGCGGGAACACAGATACGCAGTATTTT
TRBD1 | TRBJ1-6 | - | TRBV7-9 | CASSSPGQLNSPLHF | TGTGCCAGCAGCTCTCCGGGACAGCTCAATTCACCCCTCCACTTT
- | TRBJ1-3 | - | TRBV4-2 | CASSQDLPNSGNTIYF | TGTGCCAGCAGCCAAGATCTTCCGAACTCTGGAAACACCATATATTTT
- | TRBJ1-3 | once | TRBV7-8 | CASSDPRVGNTIYF | TGTGCCAGCAGCGACCCCAGGGTTGGAAACACCATATATTTT
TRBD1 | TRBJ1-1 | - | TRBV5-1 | CASSPDRWGMNTEAFF | TGCGCCAGCAGTCCGGACAGGTGGGGGATGAACACTGAAGCTTTCTTT
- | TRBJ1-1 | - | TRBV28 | CASSLRDKDRRAFF | TGTGCCAGCAGTTTACGGGACAAGGATAGGAGGGCTTTCTTT
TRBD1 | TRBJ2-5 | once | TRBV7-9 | CASSGTGSKETQYF | TGTGCCAGCAGTGGGACAGGTTCTAAAGAGACCCAGTACTTC
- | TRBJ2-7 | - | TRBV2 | CASSSNYEQYF | TGTGCCAGCAGTAGCAACTACGAGCAGTACTTC
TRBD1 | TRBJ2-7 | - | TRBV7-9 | CASRRDRLNSYEQYF | TGTGCCAGCAGAAGGGACAGGTTAAACTCCTACGAGCAGTACTTC
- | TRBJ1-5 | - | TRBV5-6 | CASSLMQASNQPQHF | TGTGCCAGCAGCTTGATGCAGGCCTCCAATCAGCCCCAGCATTTT
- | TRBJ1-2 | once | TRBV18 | CASSPPLRRGYTF | TGTGCCAGCTCACCCCCACTCAGGCGAGGCTACACCTTC
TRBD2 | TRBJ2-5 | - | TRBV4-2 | CASSQERVAGGLQETQYF | TGTGCCAGCAGCCAAGAACGGGTAGCGGGGGGACTTCAAGAGACCCAGTACTTC
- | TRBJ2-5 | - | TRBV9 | CASSPNQETQYF | TGTGCCAGCAGCCCAAACCAAGAGACCCAGTACTTC
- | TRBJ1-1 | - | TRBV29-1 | CSVRTVALNTEAFF | TGCAGCGTAAGGACAGTTGCATTGAACACTGAAGCTTTCTTT
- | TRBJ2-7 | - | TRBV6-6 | CASRMSGTNSYEQYF | TGTGCCAGCAGAATGTCGGGGACGAACTCCTACGAGCAGTACTTC
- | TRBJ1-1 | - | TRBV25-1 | CASSESDRRAFF | TGTGCCAGCAGTGAATCGGACAGAAGAGCTTTCTTT
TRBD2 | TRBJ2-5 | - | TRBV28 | CASSPSGGVLQETQYF | TGTGCCAGCAGTCCTAGCGGGGGGGTACTCCAAGAGACCCAGTACTTC
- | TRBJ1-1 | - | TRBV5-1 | CASSRGPENTEAFF | TGCGCCAGCAGCCGAGGACCGGAGAACACTGAAGCTTTCTTT
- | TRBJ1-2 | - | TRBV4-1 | CASSQDSTVNYGYTF | TGCGCCAGCAGCCAAGATTCCACAGTCAACTATGGCTACACCTTC
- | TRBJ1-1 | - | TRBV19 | CASSIEGGMNTEAFF | TGTGCCAGTAGTATTGAGGGAGGGATGAACACTGAAGCTTTCTTT
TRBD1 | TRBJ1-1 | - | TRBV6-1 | CASSGGDRRTEAFF | TGTGCCAGCAGTGGGGGGGACAGGCGAACTGAAGCTTTCTTT